This TCR beta chain was recovered during a study of breast tumors, draining lymph nodes, adjacent tissues. From germline, CDR1 is SEHNR and CDR2 FQNEAQ (reference sequence). The ends were cut back, 4 bases at V and 3 bases at J, with 8 bases in the middle. The CDR3 runs to 13 residues. Breast cancer patients provided tissue from their axillary draining lymph nodes. General study results and limits: Tumors had less TCR diversity than lymph nodes, more than nontumor tissue. Data only fit, rather than demonstrated, lymph node origin of most tumor T cells. Data fit most tumor T cells coming from lymph node, expanding in tumor.

In this sample, this clonotype turned up many times. Its specificity is not known. TCRdb processed the multiplex PCR reads anew with MiXCR; each CDR3 protein has one entry. Here the sample spans around 140,000 distinct CDR3 sequences, around 24% being singletons. The origin of this receptor is a female donor with breast cancer. Some clones in this sample may be carry-over from other donors' samples. Input material: axillary lymph node tissue. The chain carries TRBV7-9 and TRBJ2-3, with D hard to call. CDR3 bases: TGTGCCAGCAGCTCCCTGGGGACAGATACGCAGTATTTT. As protein: CASSSLGTDTQYF.